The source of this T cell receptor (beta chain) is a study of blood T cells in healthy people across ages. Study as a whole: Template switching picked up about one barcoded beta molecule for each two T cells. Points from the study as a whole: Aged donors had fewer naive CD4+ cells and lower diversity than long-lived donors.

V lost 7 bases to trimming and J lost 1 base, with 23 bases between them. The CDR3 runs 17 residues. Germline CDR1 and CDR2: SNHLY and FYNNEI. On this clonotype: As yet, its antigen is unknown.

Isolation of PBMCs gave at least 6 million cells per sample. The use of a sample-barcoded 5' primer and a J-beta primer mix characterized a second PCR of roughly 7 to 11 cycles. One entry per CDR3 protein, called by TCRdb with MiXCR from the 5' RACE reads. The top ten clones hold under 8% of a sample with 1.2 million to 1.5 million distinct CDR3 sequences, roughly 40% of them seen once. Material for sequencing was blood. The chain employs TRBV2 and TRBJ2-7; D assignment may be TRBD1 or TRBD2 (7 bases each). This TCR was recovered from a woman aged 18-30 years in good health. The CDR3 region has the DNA TGTGCCAGCACGAGGGGGCTAGCGGAACGCGGTTCCTACGAGCAGTACTTC. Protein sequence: CASTRGLAERGSYEQYF. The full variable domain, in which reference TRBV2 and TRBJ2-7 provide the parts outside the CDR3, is EPEVTQTPSHQVTQMGQEVILRCVPISNHLYFYWYRQILGQKVEFLVSFYNNEISEKSEIFDDQFSVERPDGSNFTLKIRSTKLEDSAMYFCASTRGLAERGSYEQYFGPGTRLTVT.